This T cell receptor beta chain was profiled in a study of T cell repertoires in cytomegalovirus infection. Background on the study: HLA-B-restricted CMV epitopes that are well studied were used alongside recently identified HLA-C-restricted ones. TCR beta signatures that were public indicated CMV infection and matching HLA type.

The V segment lost 8 bases and the J segment 3 bases; nucleotides outside the gene matches: 6. Germline V gives CDR1 MNHEY, CDR2 SVGEGT. The CDR3 runs 13 residues. TCRdb reprocessed the reads via MiXCR and lists one record per CDR3 protein. The repertoire holds about 20,000 distinct CDR3 sequences, with 42% as singletons. General observations from the study: CMV carriers with the relevant HLA were identified by cumulative public TCR beta family frequency. Across the ex vivo response, the dominant clonotypes were HLA-C-restricted CMV-specific TCR beta clonotypes.

This clonotype was detected only a few times. Its antigen is currently unknown. The sequences come from CD8+ T cells from cultured PBMCs, collected from culture after CMV antigen stimulation. The chain recombines TRBV6-2 or TRBV6-3 with TRBJ1-1; 7 nucleotides match TRBD1. The TCR comes from a human donor in good health (CMV status not recorded). Some clones in this sample may be carry-over from other donors' samples. DNA for the CDR3: TGTGCCAGCGGGGACAGTGCGTACACTGAAGCTTTCTTT. Its translation: CASGDSAYTEAFF.